This T cell receptor (beta chain) was recovered during a study of blood T cell repertoires in COVID-19. At the level of the study: T cells, B-cell-depleted T cells, or PBMCs supplied cDNA or gDNA.

Original analysis: Nucleated cell counts were estimated from reference gene primer amplification. Only in-frame clones appear in the TCRdb table, and some are missing; sequencing was by immunoSEQ multiplex PCR. The DNA gave D and trimming, while V, J and clone size come from that table. The data hold approximately 90,000 clones, with approximately 80% observed a single time. The CDR3 sequence is 13 residues long. J lost 3 bases, V lost 5 bases, and 4 bases had no gene match. Germline V gene lookup returns CDR1 GTSNPN and CDR2 SVGIG (reference sequence). Sequenced: peripheral blood. The TCR comes from a woman aged 80 or over with acute or convalescent COVID-19. The chain links TRBV30 to TRBJ1-5, with TRBD1 matching over 7 bases. The CDR3 here is CAWSGTANQPQHF. The CDR3 DNA is TGTGCCTGGTCAGGGACAGCCAATCAGCCCCAGCATTTT. Looking up the rest from reference TRBV30 and TRBJ1-5 gives the full variable domain: SQTIHQWPATLVQPVGSPLSLECTVEGTSNPNLYWYRQAAGRGLQLLFYSVGIGQISSEVPQNLSASRPQDRQFILSSKKLLLSDSGFYLCAWSGTANQPQHFGDGTRLSIL.